The clone carrying this TCR beta chain was seen more than once but under ten times. The source of the sample is a study of blood T cell repertoires in COVID-19. Per the germline V gene, CDR1 is SGHVS and CDR2 is FNYEAQ. The CDR3 contains 15 residues. The V end was cut by 1 base, the J end by 8 bases, with 14 bases between. Under the authors' procedure: Reference gene primer amplification gave estimated nucleated cell counts. Libraries were prepared by immunoSEQ multiplex PCR; TCRdb keeps only in-frame clonotypes and omits some of them. That table is the source of V, J and clone size, and D and trimming were worked out from the DNA. In the table there are over 200,000 clones, around 83% of which are singletons.

V and J are TRBV7-6 and TRBJ1-4; D might be TRBD1 (6 bases). The sequence derives from a woman between 50 and 59 years old with acute or convalescent COVID-19. The sequencing input was peripheral blood. CDR3 nucleotide sequence: TGTGCCAGCAGCTTAGATTCAGGGGATGGAGAAAAACTGTTTTTT. This codes for CASSLDSGDGEKLFF.